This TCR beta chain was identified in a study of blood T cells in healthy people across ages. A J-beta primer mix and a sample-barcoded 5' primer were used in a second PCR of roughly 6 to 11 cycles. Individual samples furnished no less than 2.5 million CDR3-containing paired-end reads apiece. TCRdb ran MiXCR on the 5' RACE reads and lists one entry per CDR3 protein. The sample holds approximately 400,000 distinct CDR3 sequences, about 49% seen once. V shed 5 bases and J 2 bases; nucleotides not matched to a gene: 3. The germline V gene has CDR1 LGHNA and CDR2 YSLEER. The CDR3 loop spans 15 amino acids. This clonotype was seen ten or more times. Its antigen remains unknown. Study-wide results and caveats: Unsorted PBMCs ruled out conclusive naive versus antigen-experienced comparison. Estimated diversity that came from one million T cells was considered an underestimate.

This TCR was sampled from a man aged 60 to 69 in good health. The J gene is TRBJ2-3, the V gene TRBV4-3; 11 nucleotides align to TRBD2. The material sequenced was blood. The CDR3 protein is CASSTLAGATDTQYF. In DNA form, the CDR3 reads TGCGCCAGCAGCACACTAGCGGGAGCCACAGATACGCAGTATTTT.